Sequencing of this T cell receptor (beta chain) was carried out in a study of cytomegalovirus exposure and HLA in healthy donors. As regards this clone: What it recognizes is unknown.

Regarding the study as a whole: Some public TCRs appeared in many individuals, while most sequences were rare. The study listed some 160 cytomegalovirus-associated TCR beta chains.

The donors gave bone marrow, and they were healthy. 60 Vbeta and 13 Jbeta primers were used in PCR. Sequenced by immunoSEQ multiplex PCR; TCRdb stores in-frame clones only, minus some. The sample has about 71,000 clones; roughly two thirds are singletons. The trim removed 3 bases at V and 6 bases at J, leaving 7 bases unmatched. Germline V gene data show CDR1 as SGHRS and CDR2 as YFSETQ. This CDR3 contains 14 residues. The rearrangement uses TRBV5-1 and TRBJ2-7; 9 bases match TRBD1. This clonotype was sampled from a man in his forties or fifties in good health and CMV-seropositive. Specimen: PBMCs. The CDR3 DNA reads TGCGCCAGCAGCTCACCGGGACAGGGTGGCGAGCAGTACTTC. The encoded protein is CASSSPGQGGEQYF.